The sequence of this TCR beta chain was determined in a study of T cell clonotyping in hematopoietic cell transplantation. Germline CDR1 is SGHRS and CDR2 is YFSETQ. The CDR3 loop spans 16 amino acids. V shed 0 bases and J shed 2 bases, with 11 bases lying between them. Profiling relied on immunoSEQ multiplex PCR, and the TCRdb table lists in-frame clones only, not all of them. Altogether 30,000 or so clones are present, about 74% being singletons, with the ten largest covering less than 8%. Time point in this sample: recipient sample about 28 days before transplant, after cytoreduction. V gene TRBV5-1 combines with J gene TRBJ2-2; unclear D gene. The specimen was peripheral blood mononuclear cells, collected before stem cell transplant. The receptor was isolated from a woman in her thirties with chronic myeloid leukemia. Some clones in this sample may be carry-over from other donors' samples. The CDR3 coding sequence is TGCGCCAGCAGCTTGGAGACGCAGCGAAACACCGGGGAGCTGTTTTTT. Its protein product is CASSLETQRNTGELFF. Combining the CDR3 with reference TRBV5-1 and TRBJ2-2 gives the whole variable domain KAGVTQTPRYLIKTRGQQVTLSCSPISGHRSVSWYQQTPGQGLQFLFEYFSETQRNKGNFPGRFSGRQFSNSRSEMNVSTLELGDSALYLCASSLETQRNTGELFFGEGSRLTVL.